Presented here are 8 T cell receptor beta chains from one specimen sequenced in a study of T cell responses to AZD1222 COVID-19 vaccine. Method: immunoSEQ multiplex PCR; TCRdb's copy keeps in-frame clones and lacks some. Among about 130,000 clones listed, approximately 90% were seen once. The sample in question was peripheral blood, obtained 28 days after the second AZD1222 dose. Receptors originate from an adult who received the AZD1222 COVID-19 vaccine.

The chain uses TRBV7-3 and TRBJ1-2; TRBD1 aligns across 7 bases. Germline V CDR1 and CDR2: SGHTA, FQGTGA. This CDR3 is built from 13 residues. J gave up 4 bases and V 5 bases, and 4 bases lay outside the gene matches. CDR3 nucleotides: TGTGCCAGCAGCCGGAGACAGGGCTATGGCTACACCTTC. Its protein is CASSRRQGYGYTF.

This clone was seen more than once but under ten times. The V gene is TRBV3-1 (or the pseudogene TRBV3-2), the J gene TRBJ1-2; no reliable D call. With 1 base removed from V and 4 bases from J, the gap between germline ends came to 4 bases. The CDR3 has 12 amino acids. CDR1 and CDR2 (germline): LGHDT, YNNKEL (reference sequence). The chain's CDR3 is CASSQAGYGYTF. CDR3 sequence (DNA): TGTGCCAGCAGCCAAGCGGGCTATGGCTACACCTTC.

The chain is built from TRBV5-8 and TRBJ2-1; 10 nucleotides match TRBD1. The CDR3 spans 17 residues. V gave up 3 bases and J gave up 7 bases; unmatched junction bases: 13. Germline lookup yields CDR1 SGHTS and CDR2 YDEGEE. The CDR3 region is CASSSPRGTGVMNEQFF. The DNA for the CDR3 is TGTGCCAGCAGCTCCCCCCGCGGGACAGGGGTGATGAATGAGCAGTTCTTC.

The chain employs TRBV3-1 (or the pseudogene TRBV3-2) and TRBJ1-1, with 9 bases lining up with TRBD1. The CDR3 loop spans 15 amino acids. Germline CDR1 and CDR2: LGHDT and YNNKEL (reference sequence). The J segment lost 0 bases and the V segment lost 7 bases, leaving 6 bases of the junction unmatched. In nucleotides, the CDR3 is TGTGCCAGCAACTACAGGGGGCTCTTGAACACTGAAGCTTTCTTT. Translating gives CASNYRGLLNTEAFF.

V usage is TRBV6-5 and J usage is TRBJ1-1; D is ambiguous. Germline V gives CDR1 MNHEY, CDR2 SVGAGI. Deletions cut 7 bases from V and 6 bases from J, with 9 bases between. This CDR3 contains 11 residues. CDR3 amino acids: CASKFGSEAFF. The CDR3 coding sequence is TGTGCCAGCAAGTTCGGTTCTGAAGCTTTCTTT.

The rearrangement joins TRBV27 to TRBJ1-1, with a tentative D call TRBD1 (5 bases). This CDR3 has 15 residues. Deletions cut 3 bases from V and 4 bases from J, with 15 bases between. CDR1 and CDR2 from the germline V gene are MNHEY and SMNVEV (reference sequence). CDR3 sequence reads: CASSFAWGPGTEAFF. The CDR3 region has the DNA TGTGCCAGCAGTTTCGCGTGGGGCCCCGGCACTGAAGCTTTCTTT.

The V and J genes are TRBV20-1 and TRBJ2-3; TRBD2 aligns across 11 bases. The CDR3 runs 17 residues. Germline V gives CDR1 DFQATT, CDR2 SNEGSKA (reference sequence). The V and J ends lost 3 bases and 2 bases, in that order; junction bases with no gene match: 10. CDR3 nucleotide sequence: TGCAGTGCTAGTTGTACTAGCGGGAGCCACAACACAGATACGCAGTATTTT. It codes for CSASCTSGSHNTDTQYF.

V usage is TRBV3-1 (or the pseudogene TRBV3-2) and J usage is TRBJ2-7, with 7 nucleotides matching TRBD2. Germline CDR1 and CDR2: LGHDT and YNNKEL (reference sequence). CDR3 length: 14 amino acids. Trimming at V came to 4 bases and at J to 5 bases, leaving 8 bases not matched to a gene. CDR3 protein: CASSRGEGQHEQYF. The CDR3 nucleotides are TGTGCCAGCAGCCGCGGGGAGGGGCAGCACGAGCAGTACTTC.